A single T cell receptor (beta chain) is shown here with its context. The table lists this clonotype with a few counts. Its recognized antigen is unknown. Base qualities are not at hand, and no much larger clone is one base apart. The data were taken from a study of tumor-infiltrating lymphocytes in primary liver carcinoma (dated by TCRdb to 2015 to 2018). Turning to the overall study: Between late 2015 and early 2016, about five patients in China with histopathologically diagnosed primary liver carcinoma had surgical resection. Of the five patients (three men and two women, aged 30 to 69 years), four had hepatocellular carcinoma and one had combined HCC and intrahepatic cholangiocarcinoma. The tumors of the five patients were staged as T1-T3 N0M0, with maximum diameters ranging from roughly 4.2 to 10 cm. Each sample produced roughly 3.65 to 7.5 million productive TCRbeta reads, and read depth showed no significant difference between tissue types. For each liver tumor, the study sampled five regions along with adjacent normal tissue and blood, and applied TCRbeta repertoire sequencing, expression microarrays and whole-exome sequencing. A total of some 35 specimens from 5 patients underwent TCRbeta repertoire sequencing, comprising about 25 tumor regions, 5 adjacent noncancerous liver tissues and 5 peripheral blood samples. Reproducibility between technical replicate repertoires was high, with correlation coefficients above 0.95 and mean shared-clone rates approximately 0.9. What the work shows at the level of the full study, not this receptor alone: The study included only four or five patients, and the authors note findings should be validated in a larger study. Consistent with antigen-driven expansion, pairs of tumor regions showed higher repertoire overlap (mean about 36%) than either tumor-adjacent pairs (around 17%) or tumor-blood pairs (approximately 15%). Comparison of CD4+ and CD8+ T cell repertoires was precluded by the use of bulk unsorted samples. The top 250 clones accounted for a significantly greater share of the repertoire in tumors than in blood (p = 0.039). Only the TCR beta chain was sequenced, so true repertoire diversity is likely underestimated because unpaired alpha chains were not captured.

RNA from unsorted whole blood was extracted with TRIzol reagent, and germline DNA was obtained with the DNeasy Blood & Tissue kit. At the time of sampling, the patients were treatment-naive and had chronic HBV infection. Approximately 4 milliliters of peripheral blood were collected into K2EDTA tubes before surgery. Per the germline V gene (reference sequence), MNHNY is the CDR1 and SVGAGI is the CDR2. The CDR3 covers 12 residues, taking in both the cysteine and the phenylalanine. Just the 36-base CDR3 DNA is kept, in frame starting at base 1. The V end gives up 4 bases and the J end 15 bases, leaving 5 bases in the junction not matched to a gene. Using a constant-region primer and ProtoScript II reverse transcriptase, TCRbeta-specific cDNA was reverse-transcribed from 450 to 650 ng total RNA. Three nested multiplex PCR rounds, following a slightly modified ARM-PCR procedure, were used to build the TCRbeta libraries. Multiplex TRBV1-TRBV30 forward primers and a Cbeta reverse primer were used in the first two PCR rounds, each of which was run for approximately 10 cycles. Sample barcodes and Illumina adapters were added in a final 25-cycle PCR using Deep VentR polymerase. Amplicons of 200-500 bp were gel-purified with a QIAquick gel extraction kit before sequencing. The TCRbeta amplicons were sequenced with 250-bp paired-end reads on an Illumina HiSeq 2500. The original pipeline was this. Quality trimming of reads was performed with Trimmomatic v0.33, and paired reads were merged with FLASH v1.2.11 so that full CDR3 sequences could be recovered. V, D and J germline segments were assigned to the rearranged TCRbeta sequences by MiGEC v1.2.1b. Clonotype statistics and Shannon-Wiener diversity indices were calculated with VDJtools v1.0.0. To reduce sampling bias, subsequent analyses other than the diversity analysis used only the 250 most abundant clonotypes in each sample. TCRdb reprocessed the public reads (quality trimming at Q25 with fastp, clone calling with MiXCR) and kept in-frame beta chains. A single entry per CDR3 protein holds the most common genes and DNA from its merged rows. The V and J calls reflect TCRdb's pipeline rather than the authors' work. This sample is represented by about 310,000 distinct CDR3 sequences; approximately 58% of them were singletons. The ten most abundant clones make up about 18% of the sample.

The receptor chain draws on TRBV6-6 and TRBJ2-4, with 11 bases matching TRBD2. The sequence came from a woman aged 25 to 39 with primary liver carcinoma and hepatitis B virus infection. The sample was peripheral blood. The DNA sequence follows: TGTGCCAGCAGTTCGACTAGCGGGATCATGTACTTC. It is translated as CASSSTSGIMYF.